This TCR beta chain was captured by sequencing in a study of vaccination and CD4 T cells after COVID-19. Study at large: Participants, all vaccine recipients, received two doses of either BNT162b2 or mRNA-1273.

The treatment denotes: roughly ten-day PBMC culture with coronavirus spike peptide pools or control peptides (ViraFEST assay). A remark on this clonotype: Its antigen is unidentified.

CDR3 length: 15 residues. Between the trimmed V and J ends, which lost 2 bases and 1 base, there was a span of 9 bases. In germline, CDR1 is SGHTA, CDR2 FQGNSA. CD4+ T cells that had been cultured provided DNA sequenced with the Oncomine TCR Beta short-read assay. One entry per CDR3 protein results from TCRdb running MiXCR on the PCR reads. The sample consists of 15,000 to 20,000 distinct CDR3 sequences, roughly 31% of them appearing once. The chain employs TRBV7-2 and TRBJ1-5; TRBD1 is a possible D gene (5 bases). Sequencing was performed on cultured CD4+ T cells from blood. The TCR originated in a human donor with COVID-19. The CDR3 DNA sequence: TGTGCCAGCAGCTTACAGGGCTCCAGCAATCAGCCCCAGCATTTT. This translates into CASSLQGSSNQPQHF.